This TCR beta chain was identified during a study of T cell responses to AZD1222 COVID-19 vaccine (dated by TCRdb to the early 2020s). Concerning the study at large: Because spike-specific TCR depth and breadth did not differ between the two schedules, AZD1222 recipients who got a second dose at roughly 4 weeks were pooled with those who got a second dose at roughly 12 weeks. Trial participants were enrolled into age subgroups of 18-55, 56-69 and 70-plus years, which contained around 150, 28 and 57 TCR-sequenced participants, respectively. A total of approximately 240 trial participants underwent TCR sequencing, of whom approximately 200 had received two doses of AZD1222 and roughly 26 had received two doses of the MenACWY control vaccine.

Concerning this clone itself: What antigen it recognizes has not been identified. No qualities accompany the bases; no much larger clone lies one base away.

V and J are truncated by 3 bases and 6 bases respectively, leaving an intervening sequence of 15 bases. The CDR3 has 15 amino acids, counting the end cysteine and phenylalanine. Only the CDR3 DNA stays, 45 bases, in frame from base 1. The germline V gene supplies CDR1 MNHEY and CDR2 SVGEGT. General findings and caveats noted by the study authors: In the small 56-69-year group, the increase in depth fell short of significance, most likely because of low power. Only five or six AZD1222 recipients were SARS-CoV-2 seropositive at baseline, limiting conclusions about previously exposed vaccinees. Participants were mostly white British and included more females than males, and it was suggested by the authors that clonal diversity may have been underestimated. The whole spike protein was spanned by vaccine-associated CD4 TCRs, and dominant responses were seen in regions 160-218 and 743-854. Spike-specific TCR breadth and depth rose significantly after two AZD1222 doses compared with day 0 and with MenACWY recipients. Reportedly, close to half of the unique spike-specific TCRs recognized epitopes lying outside the regions that are mutated in the B.1.351 and B.1.1.7 variants. No day 14 peak-response samples were available, so repertoires were characterized only after the peak T cell response.

The CDR3 regions of human TCRbeta chains were analyzed by immunosequencing. In the original analysis: TCRs in the repertoires were matched against a reference library of SARS-CoV-2-specific TCRs that had been generated with the MIRA antigen-specificity platform. Breadth meant the fraction of unique TCRs that were SARS-CoV-2-associated, whereas depth meant the fraction of total T cells that were SARS-CoV-2-associated. Using the MIRA data, each spike-specific TCR was mapped to the spike region that the TCR reacts to and placed in a CD4 or CD8 class. Log10-transformed breadth and depth values were compared by one-way ANOVA with Sidak's multiple comparisons tests. The table comes from immuneACCESS by way of TCRdb, which keeps in-frame sequences with V and J called. Part of the clones is missing from these tables; in studies checked, under half for an unresolved V gene and the rest for unknown reasons. V and J calls and clone size are as listed in that table; D and trimming were resolved from the DNA. Across this sample there are over 100,000 clones, with around nine tenths seen only once. The ten largest account for approximately 1.8% of the sample.

Taken with the paper, the label for time point translates to: baseline before first vaccination. The vaccinee samples were drawn from two UK trials, COV001 and COV002, one of which was a single-blind randomized controlled phase 2/3 trial testing AZD1222 (ChAdOx1 nCoV-19) in healthy adults. For TCRbeta chain sequencing, PBMC samples were collected from trial participants at day 0 and at day 28 after the second dose. Recombination joined TRBV6-2 or TRBV6-3 with TRBJ1-3; the D segment could be TRBD1, given 5 matching bases. Here the sequenced sample was peripheral blood, taken on day 0 of AZD1222 vaccination. The sequence derives from an adult in good health. The DNA is as follows: TGTGCCAGCAGTTATTTCGACAGAGACCTAAACACCATATATTTT. The translation is CASSYFDRDLNTIYF.